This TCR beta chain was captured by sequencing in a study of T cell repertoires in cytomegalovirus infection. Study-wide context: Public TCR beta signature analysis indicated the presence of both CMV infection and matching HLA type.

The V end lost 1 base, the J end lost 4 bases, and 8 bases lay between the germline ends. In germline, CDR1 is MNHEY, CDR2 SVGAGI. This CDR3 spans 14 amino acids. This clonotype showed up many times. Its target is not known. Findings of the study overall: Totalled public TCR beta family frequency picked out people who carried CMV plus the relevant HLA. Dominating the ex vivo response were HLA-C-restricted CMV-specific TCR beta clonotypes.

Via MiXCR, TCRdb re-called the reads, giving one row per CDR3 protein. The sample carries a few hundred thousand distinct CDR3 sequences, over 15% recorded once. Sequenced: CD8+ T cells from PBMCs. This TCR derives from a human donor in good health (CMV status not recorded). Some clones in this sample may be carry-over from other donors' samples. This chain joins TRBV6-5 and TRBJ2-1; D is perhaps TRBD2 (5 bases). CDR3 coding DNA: TGTGCCAGCAGTTACTTCGGGGAGTACAATGAGCAGTTCTTC. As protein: CASSYFGEYNEQFF.